This TCR beta chain was profiled in a study of post-analysis software for immune sequencing data. Regarding the study as a whole: Significantly decreased normalized Chao1 diversity was recorded for multiple sclerosis patients relative to controls. Patients showed TRBV5-6, TRBV5-1 and TRBV20-1 among five TRBV segments more frequent than in controls. Samples made in the same batch grouped tightly together by F measure.

CDR3 length: 14 amino acids. The ends lost 6 bases at V and 3 bases at J; junction bases unmatched: 7. Germline V lookup: CDR1 MDHEN, CDR2 SYDVKM. Prepared TCR beta cDNA libraries contained unique molecular identifiers. MiXCR, run by TCRdb on the PCR reads, gives a single entry per CDR3 protein. The data contain about 200,000 distinct CDR3 sequences, roughly 30% of them singletons. As to this clonotype: Its antigen remains unidentified.

The chain couples TRBV28 to TRBJ2-7; 8 bases are a match to TRBD2. The sequenced sample consisted of blood. This receptor was identified in a girl aged 2-17 years with multiple sclerosis. CDR3 DNA: TGTGCCAGCAGAACCGGGGGGGTTGGCTACGAGCAGTACTTC. Its protein is CASRTGGVGYEQYF. Drawing the rest from reference TRBV28 and TRBJ2-7, the complete variable domain is DVKVTQSSRYLVKRTGEKVFLECVQDMDHENMFWYRQDPGLGLRLIYFSYDVKMKEKGDIPEGYSVSREKKERFSLILESASTNQTSMYLCASRTGGVGYEQYFGPGTRLTVT.